Below are 19 T cell receptor beta chains sequenced from a single sample in a study of stem cell transplantation in POMP-related autoinflammatory disease (dated by TCRdb to the early 2020s). The library was produced with the immunoSEQ multiplex PCR assay. Entries here come from immuneACCESS through TCRdb and include only in-frame sequences with V and J called. Some clones fail to appear in such tables; in the studies checked, an unresolved V gene covers under half of the shortfall, and the cause of the remainder is unknown. Present in this sample are about 6,900 clones, 75% to 90% of which were seen just once. In total, the top ten clones hold over 3.5% of the sample. Sequenced: a CXCR5-defined cell subset from PBMCs. All receptors derive from a human donor in good health.

The genes are TRBV5-1 and TRBJ1-4; the match to TRBD1 covers 7 bases. V was pared by 4 bases and J by 5 bases, with 8 bases of the junction left unmatched. CDR1 and CDR2 from the germline V gene are SGHRS and YFSETQ. The CDR3 length is 15 residues. Here the CDR3 reads CASSPRDSQNEKLFF. CDR3 DNA sequence: TGCGCCAGCAGCCCCCGGGACAGCCAAAATGAAAAACTGTTTTTT.

The chain couples TRBV5-4 to TRBJ2-7; the D gene could be TRBD1 or TRBD2 (5 bases each). The CDR3 loop spans 13 amino acids. Trimming removed 9 bases from V and 5 bases from J, with 18 bases in between. Germline V gene sequence: CDR1 SGHNT, CDR2 YYREEE (reference sequence). This chain's CDR3 is CATRSMGDHEQYF. Written as DNA, the CDR3 is TGTGCCACCCGTAGTATGGGGGACCACGAGCAGTACTTC.

The chain has TRBV18 and TRBJ1-1; D ambiguous. Germline V lookup: CDR1 KGHSH, CDR2 LQKENI. The CDR3 length is 15 residues. Trimming took 3 bases from V and 4 from J, leaving 15 bases between them. The CDR3 bases are TGTGCCAGCTCACCTCGGTCCCTGAAGGGCACTGAAGCTTTCTTT. Translated, it gives CASSPRSLKGTEAFF.

The chain links TRBV28 to TRBJ1-4, with D perhaps TRBD1 (6 bases). The germline gives CDR1 MDHEN, CDR2 SYDVKM. With 8 bases removed from V and 8 bases from J, the gap between germline ends came to 15 bases. This CDR3 region has 13 residues. CDR3 in amino acids: CASAGTKREKLFF. The CDR3 DNA follows: TGTGCCAGCGCCGGGACAAAGAGGGAAAAACTGTTTTTT. Based on the CDR3 plus reference TRBV28 and TRBJ1-4, the full variable domain is DVKVTQSSRYLVKRTGEKVFLECVQDMDHENMFWYRQDPGLGLRLIYFSYDVKMKEKGDIPEGYSVSREKKERFSLILESASTNQTSMYLCASAGTKREKLFFGSGTQLSVL.

The CDR3, as DNA: TGTGCCAGCAGCGCCGGGACAGGGAATCTTAATTCACCCCTCCACTTT. Its protein is CASSAGTGNLNSPLHF. V and J are TRBV9 and TRBJ1-6, with 9 bases lining up with TRBD1. This CDR3 region has 16 residues. V was clipped by 3 bases and J by 6 bases; unmatched bases: 7. Germline V gene sequence: CDR1 SGDLS, CDR2 YYNGEE.

The rearrangement uses TRBV9 and TRBJ2-2; D remains ambiguous. The CDR3 runs 17 residues. The germline V and J ends were trimmed by 3 bases and 1 base, with 16 bases remaining between them. From germline, CDR1 is SGDLS and CDR2 YYNGEE. The CDR3 sequence is CASSALVGWRNTGELFF. CDR3 coding DNA: TGTGCCAGCAGCGCCCTAGTGGGGTGGAGGAACACCGGGGAGCTGTTTTTT.

CDR3 amino acids: CASSSAGDTRNTIYF. The CDR3 DNA reads TGTGCCAGTAGTTCGGCGGGGGATACTCGAAACACCATATATTTT. V and J are TRBV19 and TRBJ1-3; the D gene is possibly TRBD1 (5 bases). The CDR3 extends over 15 amino acids. CDR1 is LNHDA and CDR2 is SQIVND in the germline V gene (reference sequence). Trimming pared 5 bases from V and 5 bases from J, leaving 16 bases between.

The chain carries TRBV5-1 and TRBJ2-7; either TRBD1 or TRBD2 may supply D (6 bases each). Germline values: CDR1 SGHRS, CDR2 YFSETQ. The V end was cut by 0 bases, the J end by 2 bases, with 15 bases between. This CDR3 has 16 residues. CDR3 protein: CASSLGGAGTTYEQYF. CDR3 sequence (DNA): TGCGCCAGCAGCTTGGGGGGGGCGGGGACCACCTACGAGCAGTACTTC. Drawing the rest from reference TRBV5-1 and TRBJ2-7, the complete variable domain is KAGVTQTPRYLIKTRGQQVTLSCSPISGHRSVSWYQQTPGQGLQFLFEYFSETQRNKGNFPGRFSGRQFSNSRSEMNVSTLELGDSALYLCASSLGGAGTTYEQYFGPGTRLTVT.

The sample holds a few counts of this clone. The genes are TRBV30 and TRBJ1-6; 7 bases fit TRBD1. Losses at the gene ends were 8 bases for V and 5 bases for J; bases not matched to a gene: 6. The CDR3 covers 13 residues. The germline gives CDR1 GTSNPN, CDR2 SVGIG (reference sequence). CDR3 amino acids: CAGSGQHNSPLHF. As DNA, the CDR3 is TGTGCCGGATCGGGACAGCATAATTCACCCCTCCACTTT.

V is TRBV7-2 and J is TRBJ1-5; weak D call: TRBD1 (6 bases). The CDR3 is made up of 16 amino acids. Germline V gene lookup returns CDR1 SGHTA and CDR2 FQGNSA. The V and J ends lost 1 base and 6 bases respectively, with 16 bases between them. In nucleotides, the CDR3 is TGTGCCAGCAGCTTAGGGACTCCAGGGGCGCGTCAGCCCCAGCATTTT. Translated, it gives CASSLGTPGARQPQHF.

This clone came up once. The CDR3 DNA reads as TGTGCCAGCAGCAGGGGACTAGGTCGCACAGATACGCAGTATTTT. The encoded protein is CASSRGLGRTDTQYF. The chain couples TRBV7-7 to TRBJ2-3; 8 bases are shared with TRBD2. Germline V gene lookup returns CDR1 SSHAT and CDR2 FNYEAQ (reference sequence). The V gene end was trimmed by 5 bases and the J gene end by 1 base; junction bases not matched to a gene: 5. The CDR3 sequence is 15 residues long.

This clone has more than one count but fewer than ten. This sequence joins TRBV5-4 and TRBJ1-6; D remains unclear. CDR3 length: 15 residues. Germline loops: CDR1 SGHNT, CDR2 YYREEE (reference sequence). V was pared by 4 bases and J by 3 bases, with 11 bases between. The CDR3 region is CASSPGRSYNSPLHF. Here the CDR3 DNA reads TGTGCCAGCAGCCCCGGACGGAGCTATAATTCACCCCTCCACTTT.

Only one count was recorded for this clone. This chain uses TRBV6-6 with TRBJ2-7; D remains ambiguous. The CDR3 sequence is 13 residues long. The germline V gene encodes CDR1 MNHNY and CDR2 SVGAGI (reference sequence). Between the trimmed V and J ends, which lost 4 bases and 0 bases, there was a span of 7 bases. In DNA form, the CDR3 reads TGTGCCAGCAGTTTTCCAAGCTCCTACGAGCAGTACTTC. Translated: CASSFPSSYEQYF.

The V and J genes are TRBV11-2 and TRBJ2-3; tentatively, D is TRBD2 (5 bases). Trimming left V 2 bases short and J 11 bases short, with 11 bases between. Germline V gene lookup returns CDR1 SGHAT and CDR2 FQNNGV. The CDR3 runs to 12 residues. DNA of the CDR3: TGTGCCAGCAGCTTATCGGGGTCGGGGCAGTATTTT. Translation gives CASSLSGSGQYF.

The chain links TRBV6-1 to TRBJ2-6; 7 nucleotides align to TRBD2. From germline, CDR1 is MNHNS and CDR2 SASEGT. Germline trimming cut 8 bases from V and 2 bases from J; bases unmatched to any gene: 0. The length of the CDR3 is 13 residues. The CDR3 bases are TGTGCCAGCGGGGGGGCTGGGGCCAACGTCCTGACTTTC. It codes for CASGGAGANVLTF.

This rearrangement joins TRBV7-3 to TRBJ2-1, with 8 bases aligning to TRBD2. CDR1 is SGHTA and CDR2 is FQGTGA in the germline V gene. This CDR3 comprises 15 residues. V lost 1 base to trimming and J lost 1 base; unmatched junction nucleotides: 0. The CDR3 DNA reads as TGTGCCAGCAGCTTAAGCGGGGGGTCCTACAATGAGCAGTTCTTC. This sequence encodes CASSLSGGSYNEQFF.

This chain connects TRBV14 to TRBJ1-6; TRBD1 matches at 7 bases. After removal of 0 bases from V and 0 bases from J, the junction contained 5 bases not matched to a gene. The CDR3 spans 18 residues. Germline V lookup: CDR1 SGHDN, CDR2 FVKESK. The CDR3 loop is CASSQDLTGASYNSPLHF. The CDR3 region has the DNA TGTGCCAGCAGCCAAGATCTAACAGGGGCCTCCTATAATTCACCCCTCCACTTT. Full variable domain (missing parts from reference TRBV14 and TRBJ1-6): EAGVTQFPSHSVIEKGQTVTLRCDPISGHDNLYWYRRVMGKEIKFLLHFVKESKQDESGMPNNRFLAERTGGTYSTLKVQPAELEDSGVYFCASSQDLTGASYNSPLHFGNGTRLTVT.

This clone has only a few counts. The CDR3 is CASSLDRQGPMTPLHF. The CDR3 DNA sequence: TGTGCCAGCAGCTTAGACCGACAGGGTCCAATGACACCCCTCCACTTT. The chain uses TRBV7-2 and TRBJ1-6, with 7 nucleotides matching TRBD1. Germline lookup yields CDR1 SGHTA and CDR2 FQGNSA. V trimming: 1 base; J trimming: 11 bases; junction bases outside the gene matches: 11. The CDR3 has 16 residues.

This chain connects TRBV2 to TRBJ2-1; 14 nucleotides match TRBD2. The CDR3 covers 16 residues. The junction had 5 bases not matched to a gene; V was cut back by 6 bases and J by 4 bases. Germline loops: CDR1 SNHLY, CDR2 FYNNEI. This CDR3 is CASRGLAGGRYNEQFF. The CDR3 coding sequence is TGTGCCAGCAGAGGACTAGCGGGGGGCCGATACAATGAGCAGTTCTTC.